Below, one T cell receptor (beta chain) is given with its context. The record originates from a study of OX40 agonist ivuxolimab in advanced cancers. CDR1 SGHDT and CDR2 YYEEEE come from the germline V gene. Trimming cost V 4 bases and J 5 bases; bases outside gene matches: 7. CDR3 length: 16 residues. Measured with immunoSEQ multiplex PCR; TCRdb has only the in-frame clones, and not every one. The table records 69,000 or so clones, 85% to 90% of them present only once. The clonotype comes from an adult with an advanced solid tumor such as melanoma, head and neck, liver or kidney cancer. The input for sequencing was CD4+ or CD8+ T cells sorted from blood, taken in a trial of the OX40 agonist ivuxolimab. The chain couples TRBV5-6 to TRBJ2-2; 11 bases align to TRBD2. The CDR3: CASSGVAGGWTGELFF. The CDR3, as DNA: TGTGCCAGCAGCGGAGTAGCGGGAGGGTGGACCGGGGAGCTGTTTTTT.